Reported below is one T cell receptor beta chain. Its target is unknown. This sequence may be a read error, since a much larger clone differs from it by one base. Germline V gene sequence: CDR1 MDHEN, CDR2 SYDVKM. The CDR3 length is 13 residues. Trimming took 4 bases from V and 0 from J, leaving 6 bases between them. These data originate in a study of identical twins. Study-wide points: There was more out-of-frame TCR alpha sharing in monozygotic twins than models estimated. Among out-of-frame alpha sequences shared by twins, low generation probability occurred in excess. Insertion counts were lower in abundant cord blood beta clonotypes, a trend that memory repertoires did not show.

TCRdb ran MiXCR on the 5' RACE reads and lists one entry per CDR3 protein. The sample has around 960,000 distinct CDR3 sequences; 9% to 15% are singletons. Separately, the same data were catalogued under a study of yellow fever vaccine responses in identical twins.

The source material was PBMCs. This sequence joins TRBV28 and TRBJ1-1; D gene uncertain. This sequence was found in a woman under 30 in good health. The CDR3 coding sequence is TGTGCCAGCAGTTACAAGGTGAACACTGAAGCTTTCTTT. Residues: CASSYKVNTEAFF.